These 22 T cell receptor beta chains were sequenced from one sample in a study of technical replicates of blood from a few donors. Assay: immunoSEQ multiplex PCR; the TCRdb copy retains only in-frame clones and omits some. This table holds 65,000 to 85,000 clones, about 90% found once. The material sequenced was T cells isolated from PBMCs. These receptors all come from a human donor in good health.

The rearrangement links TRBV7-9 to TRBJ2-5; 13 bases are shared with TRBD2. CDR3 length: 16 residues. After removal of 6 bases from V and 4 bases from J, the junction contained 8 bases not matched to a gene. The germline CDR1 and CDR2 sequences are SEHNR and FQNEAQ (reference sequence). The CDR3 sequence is CASSSRGLAGAETQYF. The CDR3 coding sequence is TGTGCCAGCAGTTCTCGCGGACTAGCGGGAGCAGAGACCCAGTACTTC.

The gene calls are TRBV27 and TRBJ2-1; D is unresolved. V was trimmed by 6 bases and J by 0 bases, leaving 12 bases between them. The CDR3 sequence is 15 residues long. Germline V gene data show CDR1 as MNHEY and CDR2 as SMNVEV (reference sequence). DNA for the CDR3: TGTGCCAGCAGACCCTCCAGGTCCTCCTACAATGAGCAGTTCTTC. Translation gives CASRPSRSSYNEQFF.

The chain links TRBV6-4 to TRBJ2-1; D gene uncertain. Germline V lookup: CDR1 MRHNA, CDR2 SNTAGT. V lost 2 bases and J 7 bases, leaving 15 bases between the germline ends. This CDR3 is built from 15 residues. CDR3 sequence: CASSDPGVGRNEQFF. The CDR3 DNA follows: TGTGCCAGCAGTGACCCCGGAGTGGGTCGAAATGAGCAGTTCTTC.

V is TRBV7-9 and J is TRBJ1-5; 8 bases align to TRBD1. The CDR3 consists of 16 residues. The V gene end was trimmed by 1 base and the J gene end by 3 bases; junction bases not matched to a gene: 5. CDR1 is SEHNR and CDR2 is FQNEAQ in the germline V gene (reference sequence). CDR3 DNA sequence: TGTGCCAGCAGCTTAGGCGACAGGGGAAACAATCAGCCCCAGCATTTT. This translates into CASSLGDRGNNQPQHF.

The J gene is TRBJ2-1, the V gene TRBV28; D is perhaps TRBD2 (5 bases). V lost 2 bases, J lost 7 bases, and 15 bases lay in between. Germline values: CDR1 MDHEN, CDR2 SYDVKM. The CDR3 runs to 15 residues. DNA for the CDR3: TGTGCCAGCAGTTTAAATCAAAGAAGGACTAATGAGCAGTTCTTC. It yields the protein CASSLNQRRTNEQFF.

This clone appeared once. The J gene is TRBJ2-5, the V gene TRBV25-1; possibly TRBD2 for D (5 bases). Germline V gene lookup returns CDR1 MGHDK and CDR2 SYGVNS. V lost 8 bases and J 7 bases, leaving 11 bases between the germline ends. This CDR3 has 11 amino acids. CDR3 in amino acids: CASGGPRTQYF. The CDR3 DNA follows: TGTGCCAGCGGCGGGCCGCGGACCCAGTACTTC.

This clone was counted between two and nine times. The CDR3 nucleotides read TGCAGCGTTGAAGTGGTAGTCACCGGACAGGGTAACACTGAAGCTTTCTTT. This sequence encodes CSVEVVVTGQGNTEAFF. This chain uses TRBV29-1 with TRBJ1-1; 8 bases fit TRBD1. CDR3 length: 17 residues. Unmatched junction bases numbered 12, after V lost 1 base and J lost 2 bases. CDR1 SQVTM and CDR2 ANQGSEA come from the germline V gene.

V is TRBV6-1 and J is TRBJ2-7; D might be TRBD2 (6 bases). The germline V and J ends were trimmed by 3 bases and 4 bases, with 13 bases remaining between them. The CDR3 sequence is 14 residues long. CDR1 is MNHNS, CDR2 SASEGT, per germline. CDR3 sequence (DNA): TGTGCCAGCAGTGACCGGGACTGGAATTACGAGCAGTACTTC. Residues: CASSDRDWNYEQYF.

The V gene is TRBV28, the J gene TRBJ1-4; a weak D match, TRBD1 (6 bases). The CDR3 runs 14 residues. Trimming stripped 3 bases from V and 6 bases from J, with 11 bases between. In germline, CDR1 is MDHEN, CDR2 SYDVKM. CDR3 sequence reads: CASSLEGGHEKLFF. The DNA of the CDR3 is TGTGCCAGCAGTTTGGAGGGGGGGCATGAAAAACTGTTTTTT.

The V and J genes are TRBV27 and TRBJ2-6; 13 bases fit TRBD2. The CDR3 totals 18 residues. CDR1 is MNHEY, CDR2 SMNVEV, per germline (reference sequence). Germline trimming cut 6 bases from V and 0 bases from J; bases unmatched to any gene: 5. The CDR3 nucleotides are TGTGCCAGCAGGCTGGGACTAGCGGGACCCTCTGGGGCCAACGTCCTGACTTTC. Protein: CASRLGLAGPSGANVLTF.

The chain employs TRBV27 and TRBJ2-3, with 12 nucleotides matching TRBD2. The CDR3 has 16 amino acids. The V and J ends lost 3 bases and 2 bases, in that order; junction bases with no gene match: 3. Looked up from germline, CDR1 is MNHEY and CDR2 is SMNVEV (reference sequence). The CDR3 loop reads CASSLGTSGYTDTQYF. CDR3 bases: TGTGCCAGCAGTTTGGGGACTAGCGGGTACACAGATACGCAGTATTTT.

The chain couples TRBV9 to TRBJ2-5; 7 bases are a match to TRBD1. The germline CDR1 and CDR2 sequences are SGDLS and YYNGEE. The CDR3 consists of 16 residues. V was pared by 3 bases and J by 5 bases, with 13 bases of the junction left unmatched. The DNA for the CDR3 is TGTGCCAGCAGCGCAGGGGGACAACAGCTGGGGGAGACCCAGTACTTC. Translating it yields CASSAGGQQLGETQYF.

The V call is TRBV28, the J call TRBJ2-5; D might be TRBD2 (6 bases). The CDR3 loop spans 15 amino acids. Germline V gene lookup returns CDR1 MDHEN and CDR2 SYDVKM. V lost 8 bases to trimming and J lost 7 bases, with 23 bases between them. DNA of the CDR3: TGTGCCAGCGGACTCGGTATAGGAGGGGCGGGGACCCAGTACTTC. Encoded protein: CASGLGIGGAGTQYF.

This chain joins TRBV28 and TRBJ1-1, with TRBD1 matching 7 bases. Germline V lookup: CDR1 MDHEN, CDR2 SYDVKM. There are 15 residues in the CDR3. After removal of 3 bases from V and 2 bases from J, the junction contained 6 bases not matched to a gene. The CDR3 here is CASSFRGQFNTEAFF. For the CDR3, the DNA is TGTGCCAGCAGTTTTCGGGGACAGTTCAACACTGAAGCTTTCTTT.

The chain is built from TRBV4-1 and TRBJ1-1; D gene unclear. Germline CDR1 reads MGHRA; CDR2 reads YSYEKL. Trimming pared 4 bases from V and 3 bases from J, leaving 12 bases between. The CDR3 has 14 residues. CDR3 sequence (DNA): TGCGCCAGCAGCCCATCCGAGGGCCACACTGAAGCTTTCTTT. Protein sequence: CASSPSEGHTEAFF.

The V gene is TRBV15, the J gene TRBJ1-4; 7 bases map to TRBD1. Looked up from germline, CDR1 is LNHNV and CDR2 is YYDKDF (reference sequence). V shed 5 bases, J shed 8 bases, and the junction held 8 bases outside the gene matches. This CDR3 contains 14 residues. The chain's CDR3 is CATSAGAGGEKLFF. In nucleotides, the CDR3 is TGTGCCACCAGCGCCGGGGCAGGGGGAGAAAAACTGTTTTTT.

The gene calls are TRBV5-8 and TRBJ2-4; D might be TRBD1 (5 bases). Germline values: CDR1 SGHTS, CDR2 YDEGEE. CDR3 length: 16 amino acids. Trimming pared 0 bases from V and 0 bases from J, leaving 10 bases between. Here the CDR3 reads CASSLGQTLAKNIQYF. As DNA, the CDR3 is TGTGCCAGCAGCTTGGGACAGACCCTAGCCAAAAACATTCAGTACTTC.

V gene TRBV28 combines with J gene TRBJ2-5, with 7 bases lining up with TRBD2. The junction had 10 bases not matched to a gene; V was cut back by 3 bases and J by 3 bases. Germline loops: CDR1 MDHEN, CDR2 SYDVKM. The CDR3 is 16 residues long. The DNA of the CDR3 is TGTGCCAGCAGTTTTCTAGGCGGGAGCGCTAAAGAGACCCAGTACTTC. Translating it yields CASSFLGGSAKETQYF.

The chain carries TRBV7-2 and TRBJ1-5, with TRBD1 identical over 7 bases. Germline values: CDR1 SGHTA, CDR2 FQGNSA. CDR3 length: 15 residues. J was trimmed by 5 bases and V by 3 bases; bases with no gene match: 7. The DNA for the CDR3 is TGTGCCAGCAGCTTTGGGGGACAGAGCCATCAGCCCCAGCATTTT. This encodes CASSFGGQSHQPQHF.

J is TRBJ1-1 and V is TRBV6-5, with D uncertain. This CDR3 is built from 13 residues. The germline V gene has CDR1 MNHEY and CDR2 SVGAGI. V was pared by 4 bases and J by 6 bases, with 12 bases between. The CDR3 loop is CASSSTVVAEAFF. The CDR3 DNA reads TGTGCCAGCAGTTCCACAGTAGTAGCTGAAGCTTTCTTT.

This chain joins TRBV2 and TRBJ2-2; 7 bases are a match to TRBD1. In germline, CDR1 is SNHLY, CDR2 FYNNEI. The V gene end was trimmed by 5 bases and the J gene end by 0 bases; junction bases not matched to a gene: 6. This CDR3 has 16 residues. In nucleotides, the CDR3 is TGTGCCAGCAGTTTCCAGGGGACAGCGAACACCGGGGAGCTGTTTTTT. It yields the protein CASSFQGTANTGELFF.

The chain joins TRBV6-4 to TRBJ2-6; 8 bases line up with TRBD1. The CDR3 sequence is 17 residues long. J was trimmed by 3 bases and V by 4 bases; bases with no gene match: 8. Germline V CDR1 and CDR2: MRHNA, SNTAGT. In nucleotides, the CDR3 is TGTGCCAGCAGTGCGACAGGGGTTCGTGATGGGGCCAACGTCCTGACTTTC. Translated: CASSATGVRDGANVLTF.